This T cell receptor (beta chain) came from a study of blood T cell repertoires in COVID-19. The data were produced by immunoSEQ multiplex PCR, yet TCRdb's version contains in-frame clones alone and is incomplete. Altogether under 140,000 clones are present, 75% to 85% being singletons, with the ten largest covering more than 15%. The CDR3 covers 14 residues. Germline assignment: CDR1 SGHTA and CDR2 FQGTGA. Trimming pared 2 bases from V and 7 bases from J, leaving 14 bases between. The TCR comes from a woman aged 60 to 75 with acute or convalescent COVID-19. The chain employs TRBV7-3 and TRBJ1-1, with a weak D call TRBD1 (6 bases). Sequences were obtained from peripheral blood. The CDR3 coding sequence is TGTGCCAGCAGCTTAGGGGACAATCGGGGTGAAGCTTTCTTT. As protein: CASSLGDNRGEAFF.